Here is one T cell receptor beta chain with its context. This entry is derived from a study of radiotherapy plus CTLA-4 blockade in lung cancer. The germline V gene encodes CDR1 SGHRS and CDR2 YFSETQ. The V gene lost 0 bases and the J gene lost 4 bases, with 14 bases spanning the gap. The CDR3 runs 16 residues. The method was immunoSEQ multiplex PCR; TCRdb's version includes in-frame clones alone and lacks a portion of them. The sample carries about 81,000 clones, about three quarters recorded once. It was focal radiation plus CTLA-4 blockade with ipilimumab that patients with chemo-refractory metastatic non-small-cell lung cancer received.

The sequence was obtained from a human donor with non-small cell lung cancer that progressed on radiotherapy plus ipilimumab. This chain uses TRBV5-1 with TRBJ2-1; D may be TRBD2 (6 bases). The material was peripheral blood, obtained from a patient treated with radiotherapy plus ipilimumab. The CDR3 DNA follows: TGCGCCAGCAGCTTGGTGGGTAGCGGCACATACAATGAGCAGTTCTTC. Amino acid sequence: CASSLVGSGTYNEQFF.